The 10 T cell receptor beta chains presented below share a single source sample, sequenced in a study of blood T cell repertoires in COVID-19. Here immunoSEQ multiplex PCR was the method, and the copy in TCRdb shows in-frame clones only, minus some. The data hold around 180,000 clones, with around 86% observed a single time. The sample taken for sequencing was PBMCs or T cells enriched from blood (not recorded which). Receptor source: a woman in her twenties or thirties who had recovered from COVID-19.

This clone was detected only once. This chain uses TRBV12-5 with TRBJ2-7, with 8 positions matching TRBD1. The V gene's germline CDR1 is LGHNT and CDR2 FRNRAP. The J segment lost 2 bases and the V segment lost 2 bases, leaving 8 bases of the junction unmatched. CDR3 size: 16 residues. Here the CDR3 DNA reads TGTGCTAGTGGTTTGCTCCTCCCGGGACAGGCCTACGAGCAGTACTTC. It translates to CASGLLLPGQAYEQYF.

This clone was detected only once. The rearrangement joins TRBV11-3 to TRBJ2-1; perhaps TRBD2 as D (6 bases). V was pared by 5 bases and J by 6 bases, with 20 bases between. This CDR3 is 16 amino acids long. Germline V gives CDR1 SGHNT, CDR2 YENEEA. The DNA of the CDR3 is TGTGCCAGCAGCCAACGCCCGGGACTGATGGGCAATGAGCAGTTCTTC. It encodes CASSQRPGLMGNEQFF.

This rearrangement joins TRBV27 to TRBJ2-7; TRBD2 matches 9 bases. The CDR3 extends over 19 amino acids. Germline V gives CDR1 MNHEY, CDR2 SMNVEV (reference sequence). The trim removed 5 bases at V and 2 bases at J, leaving 19 bases unmatched. The CDR3 loop reads CASSRIGPLAGETTYEQYF. CDR3 DNA sequence: TGTGCCAGCAGTCGCATCGGGCCGTTAGCGGGAGAAACTACCTACGAGCAGTACTTC.

The genes are TRBV5-5 and TRBJ2-7; D is unresolved. In germline, CDR1 is SGHKS, CDR2 YYEKEE (reference sequence). V was cut by 0 bases and J by 5 bases, with 6 bases left in between. This CDR3 has 12 residues. CDR3 sequence reads: CASSLGRDEQYF. The DNA for the CDR3 is TGTGCCAGCAGCTTGGGTCGGGACGAGCAGTACTTC.

CDR3 in DNA: TGTGCCAGCAGCTTATTATGTCAGGGACGACTCCTACGGGGGTACGAGCAGTACTTC. This gives the protein CASSLLCQGRLLRGYEQYF. The V and J genes are TRBV7-6 and TRBJ2-7; D perhaps matches TRBD2 (6 bases). Germline lookup yields CDR1 SGHVS and CDR2 FNYEAQ. This CDR3 has 19 amino acids. Between the trimmed V and J ends, which lost 2 bases and 4 bases, there was a span of 27 bases.

The genes are TRBV28 and TRBJ2-5, with a tentative D call TRBD2 (5 bases). The CDR3 sequence is 15 residues long. V was clipped by 5 bases and J by 0 bases, with 13 bases between them. Germline V gene lookup returns CDR1 MDHEN and CDR2 SYDVKM. The CDR3, as DNA: TGTGCCAGCAGTCTCCTAACCGGGAACCAAGAGACCCAGTACTTC. Its translation is CASSLLTGNQETQYF.

The V and J genes are TRBV11-2 and TRBJ2-7, with D perhaps TRBD2 (5 bases). This CDR3 has 15 amino acids. Between the trimmed V and J ends, which lost 2 bases and 4 bases, there was a span of 15 bases. Germline CDR1 reads SGHAT; CDR2 reads FQNNGV. Here the CDR3 DNA reads TGTGCCAGCAGCTTATTTGTACTAGGCGATTACGAGCAGTACTTC. It encodes CASSLFVLGDYEQYF.

The chain employs TRBV6-6 and TRBJ2-5, with D tentatively TRBD1 (6 bases). The germline gives CDR1 MNHNY, CDR2 SVGAGI (reference sequence). The ends were cut back, 5 bases at V and 3 bases at J, with 31 bases in the middle. This CDR3 is 20 amino acids long. The CDR3 loop is CASSPPYDRKTIIPKETQYF. Here the CDR3 DNA reads TGTGCCAGCAGTCCCCCATATGACAGGAAGACGATAATTCCAAAAGAGACCCAGTACTTC.

V usage is TRBV30 and J usage is TRBJ1-6; TRBD1 is a possible D gene (5 bases). Trimming took 3 bases from V and 9 from J, leaving 18 bases between them. Germline V gene data show CDR1 as GTSNPN and CDR2 as SVGIG (reference sequence). This CDR3 has 15 amino acids. CDR3 sequence reads: CAWRRRGAGSSPLHF. The CDR3 region has the DNA TGTGCCTGGAGGAGGAGGGGCGCTGGAAGTTCACCCCTCCACTTT.

V and J are TRBV13 and TRBJ1-1, with TRBD1 identical over 7 bases. The V gene end was trimmed by 0 bases and the J gene end by 4 bases; junction bases not matched to a gene: 8. The CDR3 runs 16 residues. Germline V lookup: CDR1 PRHDT, CDR2 FYEKMQ (reference sequence). CDR3 bases: TGTGCCAGCAGCTTAGGACAGGGGCCCGGTGGCACTGAAGCTTTCTTT. This sequence encodes CASSLGQGPGGTEAFF.